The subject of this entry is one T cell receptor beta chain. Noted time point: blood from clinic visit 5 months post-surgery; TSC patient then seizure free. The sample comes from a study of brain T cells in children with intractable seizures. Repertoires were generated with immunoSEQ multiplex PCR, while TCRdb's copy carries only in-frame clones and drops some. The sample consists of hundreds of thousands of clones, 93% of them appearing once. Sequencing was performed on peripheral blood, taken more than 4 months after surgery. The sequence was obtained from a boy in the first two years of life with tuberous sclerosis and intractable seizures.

CDR3 residues: CASSPGTFRGDTEAFF. The DNA for the CDR3 is TGTGCCAGCAGCCCCGGGACGTTTCGTGGGGACACTGAAGCTTTCTTT. The rearrangement links TRBV5-4 to TRBJ1-1, with a tentative D call TRBD1 (5 bases). The CDR3 has 16 amino acids. CDR1 and CDR2 (germline): SGHNT, YYREEE (reference sequence). Trimming shortened V by 4 bases and J by 3 bases, and 19 bases separated the two germline ends.